This passage covers 20 T cell receptor beta chains from one sample sequenced in a study of monozygotic twins with inflammatory bowel disease. TCRdb reanalyzed the 5' RACE reads, giving one entry per CDR3 protein sequence and no DNA. This sample's table has approximately 200,000 distinct CDR3 sequences. Sequencing was done on a sample of blood. All receptors derive from a human donor with ulcerative colitis or Crohn's disease, or a healthy co-twin of an affected twin (not recorded which).

The chain recombines TRBV7-9 with TRBJ2-7; with no DNA, the TCRdb D assignment of TRBD1 cannot be verified. Germline V gives CDR1 SEHNR, CDR2 FQNEAQ (reference sequence). The CDR3 loop spans 15 amino acids. CDR3: CASSSFGGVIHEQYF.

This chain joins TRBV20-1 and TRBJ1-6. Germline CDR1 reads DFQATT; CDR2 reads SNEGSKA (reference sequence). The CDR3 length is 12 residues. This CDR3 is CSARINNSPLHF.

This rearrangement joins TRBV2 to TRBJ2-3; the D gene TCRdb calls, TRBD1, cannot be checked with no DNA. CDR3 length: 11 amino acids. Germline V gene lookup returns CDR1 SNHLY and CDR2 FYNNEI. CDR3: CASTPGATQYF. Combining the CDR3 with reference TRBV2 and TRBJ2-3 gives the whole variable domain EPEVTQTPSHQVTQMGQEVILRCVPISNHLYFYWYRQILGQKVEFLVSFYNNEISEKSEIFDDQFSVERPDGSNFTLKIRSTKLEDSAMYFCASTPGATQYFGPGTRLTVL.

V is TRBV10-3 and J is TRBJ2-7; the D gene TCRdb calls, TRBD1, cannot be checked with no DNA. Germline V lookup: CDR1 ENHRY, CDR2 SYGVKD. This CDR3 contains 15 residues. This CDR3 is CAISEWSAPSYEQYF.

The chain recombines TRBV12-3 or TRBV12-4 with TRBJ2-2; checking the TCRdb D call of TRBD1 is not possible without DNA. The CDR3 contains 15 residues. CDR3 residues: CASSLRQGRSGELFF.

The chain joins TRBV15 to TRBJ2-7; there is no DNA to check the TCRdb D call of TRBD1. The germline gives CDR1 LNHNV, CDR2 YYDKDF (reference sequence). This CDR3 contains 14 residues. The CDR3 protein is CATSREQGAYEQYF.

V is TRBV12-3 or TRBV12-4 and J is TRBJ2-5; the TCRdb call, TRBD1, lacks DNA for checking. The CDR3 is 14 residues long. The CDR3 reads CASRPGQYQETQYF.

The chain is built from TRBV5-1 and TRBJ1-1; TCRdb indicates TRBD1, and absent DNA this call remains unverified. This CDR3 has 16 residues. The V gene's germline CDR1 is SGHRS and CDR2 YFSETQ. The CDR3 region is CASSRTGTNMNTEAFF.

J is TRBJ1-1 and V is TRBV12-3 or TRBV12-4. The CDR3 totals 13 residues. CDR3 sequence reads: CASSPPGPEGAFF.

The V gene is TRBV12-3 or TRBV12-4, the J gene TRBJ2-7. The length of the CDR3 is 13 residues. CDR3 in amino acids: CASSLAGPYEQYF.

The chain joins TRBV3-1 to TRBJ1-1. Germline V CDR1 and CDR2: LGHDT, YNNKEL (reference sequence). This CDR3 spans 13 amino acids. This CDR3 reads CASSQDGDTEAFF.

The chain carries TRBV3-1 and TRBJ1-5. The CDR3 has 12 residues. Germline CDR1 reads LGHDT; CDR2 reads YNNKEL (reference sequence). CDR3 region: CASSQFNQPQHF.

The V gene is TRBV15, the J gene TRBJ1-5; TCRdb's assignment of TRBD1 cannot be checked, as there is no DNA. Germline V gene sequence: CDR1 LNHNV, CDR2 YYDKDF (reference sequence). This CDR3 contains 15 residues. CDR3 in amino acids: CATSIGTASNQPQHF.

The V call is TRBV2, the J call TRBJ1-5. CDR1 and CDR2 (germline): SNHLY, FYNNEI. This CDR3 spans 12 amino acids. This CDR3 reads CASRILNQPQHF.

The chain is built from TRBV5-1 and TRBJ1-1; the TRBD1 assignment by TCRdb is unverifiable without DNA. Germline values: CDR1 SGHRS, CDR2 YFSETQ. The CDR3 length is 15 residues. The CDR3: CASSLPGALNTEAFF.

The chain links TRBV15 to TRBJ2-5. Germline V gives CDR1 LNHNV, CDR2 YYDKDF (reference sequence). The CDR3 has 13 amino acids. The CDR3: CATSRDPQETQYF.

This chain uses TRBV10-3 with TRBJ1-1; no DNA is available, so the TRBD1 call from TCRdb remains unchecked. This CDR3 has 13 residues. CDR1 ENHRY and CDR2 SYGVKD come from the germline V gene. The CDR3 is CAISDQGHTEAFF.

The chain recombines TRBV12-3 or TRBV12-4 with TRBJ2-1; no DNA is available, so the TRBD1 call from TCRdb remains unchecked. This CDR3 contains 16 residues. Here the CDR3 reads CASTIGVGQPDNEQFF.

The V call is TRBV29-1, the J call TRBJ2-7; the D gene TCRdb calls, TRBD1, cannot be checked with no DNA. The germline V gene has CDR1 SQVTM and CDR2 ANQGSEA. The CDR3 consists of 13 residues. CDR3 in amino acids: CSAARTGPYEQYF.

The chain links TRBV4-1 to TRBJ2-1. Germline V CDR1 and CDR2: MGHRA, YSYEKL. CDR3 size: 16 residues. CDR3: CASSQGNQRPYNEQFF.